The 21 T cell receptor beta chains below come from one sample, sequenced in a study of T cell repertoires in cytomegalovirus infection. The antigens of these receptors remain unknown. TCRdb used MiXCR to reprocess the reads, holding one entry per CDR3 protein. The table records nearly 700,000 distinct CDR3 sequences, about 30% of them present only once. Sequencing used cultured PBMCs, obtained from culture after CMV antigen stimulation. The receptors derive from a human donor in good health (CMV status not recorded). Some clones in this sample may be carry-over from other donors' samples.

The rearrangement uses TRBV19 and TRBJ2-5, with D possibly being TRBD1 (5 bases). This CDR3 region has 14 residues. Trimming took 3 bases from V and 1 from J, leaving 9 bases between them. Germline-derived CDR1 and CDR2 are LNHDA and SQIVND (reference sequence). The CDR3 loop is CASSISRAQETQYF. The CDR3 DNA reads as TGTGCCAGTAGTATCTCCAGGGCCCAAGAGACCCAGTACTTC.

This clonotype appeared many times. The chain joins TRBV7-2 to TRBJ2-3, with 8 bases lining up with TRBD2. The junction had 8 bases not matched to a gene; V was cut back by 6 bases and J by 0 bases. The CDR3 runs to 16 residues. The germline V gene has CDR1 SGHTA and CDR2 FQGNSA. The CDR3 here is CASRTRGGGSTDTQYF. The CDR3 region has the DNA TGTGCCAGCAGAACCCGGGGGGGGGGGAGCACAGATACGCAGTATTTT.

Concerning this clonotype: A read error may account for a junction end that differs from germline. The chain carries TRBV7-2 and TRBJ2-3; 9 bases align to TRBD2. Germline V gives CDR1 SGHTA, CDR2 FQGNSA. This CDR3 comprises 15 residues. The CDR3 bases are TGTGCCAGCAGCATAGCGGGGGCACCGGGAGATACGCAGTATTTT. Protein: CASSIAGAPGDTQYF.

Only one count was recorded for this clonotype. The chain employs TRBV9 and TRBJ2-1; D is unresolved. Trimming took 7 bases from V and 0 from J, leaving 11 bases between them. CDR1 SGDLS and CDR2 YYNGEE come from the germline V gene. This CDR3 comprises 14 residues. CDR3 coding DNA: TGTGCCAGCGGCACGCCCAGCTCCTACAATGAGCAGTTCTTC. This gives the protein CASGTPSSYNEQFF.

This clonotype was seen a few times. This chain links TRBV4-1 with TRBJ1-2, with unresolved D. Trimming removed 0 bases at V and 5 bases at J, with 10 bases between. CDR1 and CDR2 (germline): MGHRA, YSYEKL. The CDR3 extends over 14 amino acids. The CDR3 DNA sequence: TGCGCCAGCAGCCAAGAGCCTTCGGAGTATGGCTACACCTTC. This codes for CASSQEPSEYGYTF.

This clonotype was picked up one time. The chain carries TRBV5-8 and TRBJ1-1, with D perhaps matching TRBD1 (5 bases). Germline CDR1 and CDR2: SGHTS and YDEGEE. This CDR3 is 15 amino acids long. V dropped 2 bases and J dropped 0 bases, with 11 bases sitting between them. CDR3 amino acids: CASSFLGRMNTEAFF. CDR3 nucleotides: TGTGCCAGCAGCTTCCTGGGACGGATGAACACTGAAGCTTTCTTT.

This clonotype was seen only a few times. The CDR3 sequence: CASSVQGARLYEQYF. The CDR3 nucleotides are TGTGCCAGCAGTGTCCAGGGGGCGCGGCTCTACGAGCAGTACTTC. The rearrangement links TRBV6-6 to TRBJ2-7, with 8 nucleotides matching TRBD1. CDR3 size: 15 residues. V shed 5 bases and J 3 bases; nucleotides not matched to a gene: 9. In germline, CDR1 is MNHNY, CDR2 SVGAGI (reference sequence).

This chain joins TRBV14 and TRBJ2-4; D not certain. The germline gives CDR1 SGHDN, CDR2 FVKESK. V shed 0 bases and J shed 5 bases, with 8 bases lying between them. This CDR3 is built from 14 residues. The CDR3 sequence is CASSQDILENIQYF. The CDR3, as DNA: TGTGCCAGCAGCCAAGATATCCTGGAAAACATTCAGTACTTC.

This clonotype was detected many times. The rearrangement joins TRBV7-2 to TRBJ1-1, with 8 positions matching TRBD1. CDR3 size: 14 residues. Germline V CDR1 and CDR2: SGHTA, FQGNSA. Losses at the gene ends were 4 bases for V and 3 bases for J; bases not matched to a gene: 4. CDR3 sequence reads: CASSSGTGYTEAFF. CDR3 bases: TGTGCCAGCAGCTCCGGGACAGGTTACACTGAAGCTTTCTTT. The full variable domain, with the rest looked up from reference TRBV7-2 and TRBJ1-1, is GAGVSQSPSNKVTEKGKDVELRCDPISGHTALYWYRQSLGQGLEFLIYFQGNSAPDKSGLPSDRFSAERTGGSVSTLTIQRTQQEDSAVYLCASSSGTGYTEAFFGQGTRLTVV.

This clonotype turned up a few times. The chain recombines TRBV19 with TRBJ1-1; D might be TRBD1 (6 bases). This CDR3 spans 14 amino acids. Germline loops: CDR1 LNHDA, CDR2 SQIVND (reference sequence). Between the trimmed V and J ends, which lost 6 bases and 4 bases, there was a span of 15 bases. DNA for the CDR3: TGTGCCAGTAGAGAAGCCAGAGGGGGCACTGAAGCTTTCTTT. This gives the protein CASREARGGTEAFF.

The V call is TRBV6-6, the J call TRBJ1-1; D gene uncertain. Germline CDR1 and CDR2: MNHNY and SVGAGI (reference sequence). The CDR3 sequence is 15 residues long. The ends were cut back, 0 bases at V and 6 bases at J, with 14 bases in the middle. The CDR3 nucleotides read TGTGCCAGCAGTTACTCCGGGGTGTCTGGCGCTGAAGCTTTCTTT. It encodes CASSYSGVSGAEAFF.

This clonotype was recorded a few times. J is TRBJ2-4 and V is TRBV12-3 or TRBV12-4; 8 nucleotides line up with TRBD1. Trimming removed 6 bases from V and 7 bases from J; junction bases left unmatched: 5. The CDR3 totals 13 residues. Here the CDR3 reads CASSPTGANIQYF. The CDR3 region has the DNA TGTGCCAGCAGCCCGACAGGGGCCAACATTCAGTACTTC.

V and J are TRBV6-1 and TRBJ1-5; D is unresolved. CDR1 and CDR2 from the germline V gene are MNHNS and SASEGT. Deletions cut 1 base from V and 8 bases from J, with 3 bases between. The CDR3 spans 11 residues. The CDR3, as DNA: TGTGCCAGCAGTGAAGGGGAGCCCCAGCATTTT. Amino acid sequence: CASSEGEPQHF.

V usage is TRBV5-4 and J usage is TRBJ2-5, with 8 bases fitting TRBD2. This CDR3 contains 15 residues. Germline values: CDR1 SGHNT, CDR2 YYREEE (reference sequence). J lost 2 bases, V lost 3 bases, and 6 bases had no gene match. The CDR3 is CASSSPLAVQETQYF. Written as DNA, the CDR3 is TGTGCCAGCAGCTCGCCACTAGCGGTTCAAGAGACCCAGTACTTC.

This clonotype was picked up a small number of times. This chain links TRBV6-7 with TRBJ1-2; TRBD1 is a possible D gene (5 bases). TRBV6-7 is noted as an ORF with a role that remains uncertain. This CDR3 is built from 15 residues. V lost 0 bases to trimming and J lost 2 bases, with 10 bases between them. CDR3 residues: CASSYSHRKNYGYTF. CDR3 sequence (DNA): TGTGCCAGCAGTTACTCGCACAGGAAGAACTATGGCTACACCTTC.

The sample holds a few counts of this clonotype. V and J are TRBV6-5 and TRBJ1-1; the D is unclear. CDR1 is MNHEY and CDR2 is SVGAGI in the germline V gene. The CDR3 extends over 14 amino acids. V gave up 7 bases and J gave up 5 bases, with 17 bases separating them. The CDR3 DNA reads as TGTGCCAGCACCAGCCCGGGAGGGCGGACTGAAGCTTTCTTT. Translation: CASTSPGGRTEAFF.

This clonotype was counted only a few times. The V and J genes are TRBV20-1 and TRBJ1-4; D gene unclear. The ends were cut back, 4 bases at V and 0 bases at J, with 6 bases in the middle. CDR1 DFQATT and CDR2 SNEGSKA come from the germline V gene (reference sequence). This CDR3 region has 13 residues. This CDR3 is CSANFATNEKLFF. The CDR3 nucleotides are TGCAGTGCTAACTTTGCAACTAATGAAAAACTGTTTTTT.

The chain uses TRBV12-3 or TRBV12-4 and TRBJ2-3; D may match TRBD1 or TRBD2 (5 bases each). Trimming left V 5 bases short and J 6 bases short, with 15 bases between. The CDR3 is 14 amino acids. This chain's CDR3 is CASSGTLMVDTQYF. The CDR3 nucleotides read TGTGCCAGCAGTGGGACCCTTATGGTTGATACGCAGTATTTT.

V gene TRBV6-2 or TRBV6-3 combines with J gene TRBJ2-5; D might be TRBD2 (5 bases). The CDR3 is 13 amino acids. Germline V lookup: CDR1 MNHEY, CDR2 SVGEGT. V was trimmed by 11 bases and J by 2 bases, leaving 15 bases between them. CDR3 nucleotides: TGTGCCGCGAGGACTGGCGAACAAGAGACCCAGTACTTC. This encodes CAARTGEQETQYF.

This chain's CDR3 is CSALEVTTNEKLFF. The CDR3 DNA sequence: TGCAGTGCCCTCGAAGTTACAACTAATGAAAAACTGTTTTTT. The chain has TRBV20-1 and TRBJ1-4, with D uncertain. The CDR3 has 14 amino acids. CDR1 and CDR2 (germline): DFQATT, SNEGSKA (reference sequence). V lost 6 bases, J lost 0 bases, and 11 bases lay in between.

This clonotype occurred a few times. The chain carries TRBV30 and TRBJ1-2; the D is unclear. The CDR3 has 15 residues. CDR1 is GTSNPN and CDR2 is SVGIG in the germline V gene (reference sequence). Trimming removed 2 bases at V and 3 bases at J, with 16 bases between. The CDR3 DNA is TGTGCCTGGAGTCCCCGGTGGGGTCTAGACTATGGCTACACCTTC. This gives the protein CAWSPRWGLDYGYTF.